The 9 T cell receptor beta chains listed next were all sequenced from one sample in a study of T cell responses to AZD1222 COVID-19 vaccine. Here immunoSEQ multiplex PCR was the method, and the copy in TCRdb shows in-frame clones only, minus some. The data contain approximately 93,000 clones, roughly 90% of them singletons. The specimen comprised peripheral blood, sampled 28 days after the second AZD1222 dose. Receptor source: an adult who received the AZD1222 COVID-19 vaccine.

J is TRBJ2-7 and V is TRBV7-2, with 8 bases fitting TRBD1. The CDR3 totals 14 residues. Germline values: CDR1 SGHTA, CDR2 FQGNSA. V shed 4 bases and J 6 bases; nucleotides not matched to a gene: 8. The CDR3 is CASSSQGAGSEQYF. For the CDR3, the DNA is TGTGCCAGCAGCTCGCAGGGGGCAGGGTCCGAGCAGTACTTC.

The J gene is TRBJ1-3, the V gene TRBV30, with D tentatively TRBD1 (5 bases). Germline-derived CDR1 and CDR2 are GTSNPN and SVGIG (reference sequence). With 5 bases removed from V and 3 bases from J, the gap between germline ends came to 11 bases. The CDR3 sequence is 13 residues long. The CDR3 spells CAWGATFGNTIYF. DNA for the CDR3: TGTGCCTGGGGGGCGACTTTTGGAAACACCATATATTTT.

V usage is TRBV3-1 (or the pseudogene TRBV3-2) and J usage is TRBJ2-3; no clear D. CDR1 and CDR2 from the germline V gene are LGHDT and YNNKEL (reference sequence). The ends were cut back, 0 bases at V and 6 bases at J, with 16 bases in the middle. The CDR3 is 16 amino acids. Here the CDR3 DNA reads TGTGCCAGCAGCCAAGATCAGCTAGGTATTTCGGATACGCAGTATTTT. Residues: CASSQDQLGISDTQYF.

This chain uses TRBV6-5 with TRBJ1-2; 9 nucleotides line up with TRBD1. The germline V gene encodes CDR1 MNHEY and CDR2 SVGAGI. Germline trimming cut 5 bases from V and 7 bases from J; bases unmatched to any gene: 5. This CDR3 has 13 amino acids. CDR3 amino acids: CASSNGQGRGYTF. The CDR3 DNA reads as TGTGCCAGCAGTAACGGACAGGGGCGTGGCTACACCTTC.

The chain couples TRBV7-2 to TRBJ2-7; possibly TRBD1 for D (6 bases). This CDR3 has 14 residues. V was pared by 6 bases and J by 2 bases, with 14 bases between. The germline CDR1 and CDR2 sequences are SGHTA and FQGNSA. The CDR3 DNA reads as TGTGCCAGCAGTTTGGGGCAGGGGACCTACGAGCAGTACTTC. Its translation is CASSLGQGTYEQYF.

This clone was seen only once. The gene calls are TRBV5-4 and TRBJ2-1, with D possibly called TRBD1 or TRBD2 (5 bases each). This CDR3 comprises 13 residues. Germline CDR1 reads SGHNT; CDR2 reads YYREEE (reference sequence). V lost 3 bases and J lost 8, with 12 bases in between. CDR3 loop: CASSSRQGDEQFF. CDR3 in DNA: TGTGCCAGCAGCTCTCGCCAGGGAGATGAGCAGTTCTTC. The full variable domain, its missing parts supplied by reference TRBV5-4 and TRBJ2-1, is ETGVTQSPTHLIKTRGQQVTLRCSSQSGHNTVSWYQQALGQGPQFIFQYYREEENGRGNFPPRFSGLQFPNYSSELNVNALELDDSALYLCASSSRQGDEQFFGPGTRLTVL.

The rearrangement joins TRBV5-1 to TRBJ1-3; no clear D gene. The V end lost 3 bases, the J end lost 4 bases, and 14 bases lay between the germline ends. The CDR3 extends over 15 amino acids. Germline-derived CDR1 and CDR2 are SGHRS and YFSETQ. CDR3: CASSSSGGLGNTIYF. The CDR3 nucleotides read TGCGCCAGCAGCTCCTCCGGCGGGCTCGGAAACACCATATATTTT.

The V call is TRBV27, the J call TRBJ1-1; 7 bases match TRBD1. CDR1 and CDR2 (germline): MNHEY, SMNVEV (reference sequence). This CDR3 has 14 residues. After removal of 7 bases from V and 0 bases from J, the junction contained 5 bases not matched to a gene. CDR3 residues: CASIKTGLNTEAFF. The CDR3 bases are TGTGCCAGCATCAAGACAGGGCTGAACACTGAAGCTTTCTTT.

Here the CDR3 DNA reads TGCGCCAGTTCTCGGACAGGGGAAATAAACTATGGCTACACCTTC. Residues: CASSRTGEINYGYTF. The V call is TRBV5-1, the J call TRBJ1-2; 9 positions agree with TRBD1. The CDR3 covers 15 residues. The V and J ends lost 8 bases and 2 bases, in that order; junction bases with no gene match: 10. The germline CDR1 and CDR2 sequences are SGHRS and YFSETQ.